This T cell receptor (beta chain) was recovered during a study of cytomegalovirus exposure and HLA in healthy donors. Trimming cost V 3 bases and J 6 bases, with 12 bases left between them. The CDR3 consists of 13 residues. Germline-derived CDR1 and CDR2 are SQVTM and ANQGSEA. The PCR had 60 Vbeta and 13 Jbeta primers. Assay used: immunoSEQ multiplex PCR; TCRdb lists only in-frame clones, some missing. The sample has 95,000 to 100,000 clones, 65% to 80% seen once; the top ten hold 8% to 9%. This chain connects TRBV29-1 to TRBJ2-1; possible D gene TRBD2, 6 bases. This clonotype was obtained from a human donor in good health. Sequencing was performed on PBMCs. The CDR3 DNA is TGCAGCGTTGATAACCGGCGGGGCAATGAGCAGTTCTTC. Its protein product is CSVDNRRGNEQFF.